One and the same sample provided the 17 T cell receptor beta chains below, sequenced in a study of Ad26.COV2.S vaccination and SARS-CoV-2 variants. The protocol was immunoSEQ multiplex PCR, while the TCRdb copy is restricted to in-frame clones and leaves out a portion. The sample includes about 350,000 clones, 75% to 90% seen only once; the top ten take just under 5%. Treatment here: 15 to 20 received Ad26.COV2.S at low or high dose, single or two shots; roughly 5 received placebo; per-sample allocation not given. Day 63 after the first injection of vaccine or placebo was the sampling time. The sequenced sample was peripheral blood, obtained in a trial of Ad26.COV2.S vaccine versus placebo. The receptor set was obtained from a person between 18 and 65 years old who received the Ad26.COV2.S COVID-19 vaccine or a placebo.

This sequence joins TRBV5-1 and TRBJ2-1, with 14 bases lining up with TRBD2. The CDR3 is 16 residues long. With 3 bases clipped from V and 6 bases from J, the junction kept 5 bases outside the gene matches. Germline CDR1 SGHRS, CDR2 YFSETQ. In nucleotides, the CDR3 is TGCGCCAGCAGCTCGCGGGGGACTAGCGGGAGCAATGAGCAGTTCTTC. Translation: CASSSRGTSGSNEQFF.

This chain links TRBV3-1 (or the pseudogene TRBV3-2) with TRBJ2-7; the D gene is possibly TRBD2 (6 bases). CDR3 length: 14 residues. CDR1 is LGHDT, CDR2 YNNKEL, per germline (reference sequence). The V and J ends lost 1 base and 1 base respectively, with 8 bases between them. The CDR3, as DNA: TGTGCCAGCAGCCAAGGACGGGAGTCCTACGAGCAGTACTTC. Translating it yields CASSQGRESYEQYF.

This clone occurred once. The chain links TRBV4-3 to TRBJ2-3; D is ambiguous. Trimming left V 0 bases short and J 0 bases short, with 10 bases between. Per the germline V gene, CDR1 is LGHNA and CDR2 is YSLEER. CDR3 length: 16 amino acids. The CDR3 protein is CASSQDLGRSTDTQYF. The CDR3 nucleotides read TGCGCCAGCAGCCAAGATTTGGGCAGGAGCACAGATACGCAGTATTTT.

This chain joins TRBV29-1 and TRBJ2-5, with no clear D. Trimming removed 3 bases from V and 5 bases from J, with 10 bases in between. This CDR3 has 12 residues. In germline, CDR1 is SQVTM, CDR2 ANQGSEA. CDR3 protein: CSVERMGETQYF. In DNA form, the CDR3 reads TGCAGCGTTGAGCGTATGGGGGAGACCCAGTACTTC. The variable domain in full, completed from reference TRBV29-1 and TRBJ2-5, reads SAVISQKPSRDICQRGTSLTIQCQVDSQVTMMFWYRQQPGQSLTLIATANQGSEATYESGFVIDKFPISRPNLTFSTLTVSNMSPEDSSIYLCSVERMGETQYFGPGTRLLVL.

This clone was detected many times. The rearrangement joins TRBV6-2 or TRBV6-3 to TRBJ1-5; D is ambiguous. Germline lookup yields CDR1 MNHEY and CDR2 SVGEGT. The V end was cut by 6 bases, the J end by 0 bases, with 15 bases between. The CDR3 is 16 residues long. The CDR3, as DNA: TGTGCCAGCAGCCCCCGTTCGGTTTATAGCAATCAGCCCCAGCATTTT. It specifies CASSPRSVYSNQPQHF.

The gene calls are TRBV11-2 and TRBJ2-5; tentatively, D is TRBD1 (5 bases). The CDR3 sequence is 15 residues long. The germline V and J ends were trimmed by 0 bases and 5 bases, with 13 bases remaining between them. Per the germline V gene, CDR1 is SGHAT and CDR2 is FQNNGV. CDR3 region: CASSLDRQRSETQYF. The CDR3 coding sequence is TGTGCCAGCAGCTTAGATAGACAGAGAAGCGAGACCCAGTACTTC.

V is TRBV7-8 and J is TRBJ2-1; TRBD1 is a possible D gene (6 bases). The germline V gene encodes CDR1 SGHVS and CDR2 FQNEAQ. V shed 3 bases and J shed 14 bases, with 20 bases lying between them. CDR3 length equals 14 residues. CDR3 loop: CASSLAPGDIGKFF. In DNA, the CDR3 is TGTGCCAGCAGCTTGGCACCAGGGGACATCGGCAAGTTCTTC.

With regard to this clone: Other DNA sequences in the sample encode the same CDR3. The chain couples TRBV19 to TRBJ1-1, with TRBD1 as a possible D gene (6 bases). Germline CDR1 LNHDA, CDR2 SQIVND (reference sequence). The germline V and J ends were trimmed by 4 bases and 1 base, with 10 bases remaining between them. This CDR3 comprises 14 residues. The CDR3 DNA follows: TGTGCCAGTAGTAGGCAGGGGTCGAACACTGAAGCTTTCTTT. Translation gives CASSRQGSNTEAFF.

Written as DNA, the CDR3 is TGTGCCAGCAGTTCACCTGGGACTAGCGGGAGCTTGACAGATACGCAGTATTTT. It is translated as CASSSPGTSGSLTDTQYF. The V gene is TRBV28, the J gene TRBJ2-3; 14 bases agree with TRBD2. The CDR3 has 18 residues. Unmatched junction bases numbered 9, after V lost 4 bases and J lost 3 bases. The germline V gene encodes CDR1 MDHEN and CDR2 SYDVKM.

The chain joins TRBV6-2 or TRBV6-3 to TRBJ2-5; D perhaps matches TRBD1 (5 bases). This CDR3 has 14 residues. CDR1 and CDR2 from the germline V gene are MNHEY and SVGEGT. Trimming removed 2 bases from V and 6 bases from J, with 13 bases in between. CDR3 loop: CASSYNRQSQTQYF. CDR3 nucleotide sequence: TGTGCCAGCAGTTACAACAGACAGAGCCAGACCCAGTACTTC.

V and J are TRBV3-1 (or the pseudogene TRBV3-2) and TRBJ2-3; 8 bases agree with TRBD1. Per germline, CDR1 LGHDT and CDR2 YNNKEL (reference sequence). CDR3 size: 18 residues. The V segment lost 0 bases and the J segment 3 bases; nucleotides outside the gene matches: 11. The CDR3 DNA follows: TGTGCCAGCAGCCAAGATGATTTTGGCAGGGGGCTTACAGATACGCAGTATTTT. This translates into CASSQDDFGRGLTDTQYF.

The CDR3 region is CATSDRTSGDTQYF. The CDR3 nucleotides read TGTGCCACCAGTGACCGTACCTCCGGGGATACGCAGTATTTT. The chain joins TRBV24-1 to TRBJ2-3; D ambiguous. This CDR3 region has 14 residues. The germline V gene encodes CDR1 KGHDR and CDR2 SFDVKD. V lost 4 bases and J lost 6, with 13 bases in between.

The chain carries TRBV5-1 and TRBJ1-1; TRBD1 matches 7 bases. The CDR3 spans 14 residues. Germline loops: CDR1 SGHRS, CDR2 YFSETQ. The V and J ends lost 3 bases and 0 bases, in that order; junction bases with no gene match: 2. The CDR3 DNA reads as TGCGCCAGCAGCTGGGGACAGATGAACACTGAAGCTTTCTTT. Amino acids: CASSWGQMNTEAFF.

This chain uses TRBV7-2 with TRBJ2-1, with D possibly TRBD1 on 5 matching bases. CDR3 length: 15 residues. CDR1 is SGHTA and CDR2 is FQGNSA in the germline V gene. V was cut by 3 bases and J by 6 bases, with 15 bases left in between. The CDR3 loop is CASSLPPGSRNEQFF. As DNA, the CDR3 is TGTGCCAGCAGCTTGCCCCCAGGGTCCCGCAATGAGCAGTTCTTC. The full variable domain, completed using reference TRBV7-2 and TRBJ2-1, is GAGVSQSPSNKVTEKGKDVELRCDPISGHTALYWYRQSLGQGLEFLIYFQGNSAPDKSGLPSDRFSAERTGGSVSTLTIQRTQQEDSAVYLCASSLPPGSRNEQFFGPGTRLTVL.

J is TRBJ2-3 and V is TRBV5-4; 14 bases are shared with TRBD2. The germline V gene has CDR1 SGHNT and CDR2 YYREEE (reference sequence). V lost 1 base to trimming and J lost 2 bases; unmatched junction nucleotides: 9. The CDR3 is made up of 19 amino acids. This chain's CDR3 is CASSLRRLAGGSYTDTQYF. Written as DNA, the CDR3 is TGTGCCAGCAGCTTGAGGAGACTAGCGGGAGGGAGCTACACAGATACGCAGTATTTT.

DNA for the CDR3: TGTGCCACCAGCGGGACTGGGGCGATTCAGTACTTC. Translation: CATSGTGAIQYF. This sequence joins TRBV15 and TRBJ2-4; D might be TRBD2 (6 bases). The V end was cut by 5 bases, the J end by 10 bases, with 12 bases between. The CDR3 runs 12 residues. Germline CDR1 LNHNV, CDR2 YYDKDF (reference sequence). The variable domain in full, completed from reference TRBV15 and TRBJ2-4, reads DAMVIQNPRYQVTQFGKPVTLSCSQTLNHNVMYWYQQKSSQAPKLLFHYYDKDFNNEADTPDNFQSRRPNTSFCFLDIRSPGLGDTAMYLCATSGTGAIQYFGAGTRLSVL.

A single count supports this clone. The chain has TRBV7-2 and TRBJ2-1, with D possibly TRBD1 on 6 matching bases. CDR3 length equals 15 residues. Germline V gives CDR1 SGHTA, CDR2 FQGNSA. The V and J ends lost 4 bases and 6 bases respectively, with 16 bases between them. CDR3 DNA sequence: TGTGCCAGCAGCTCACTCGGGACATATGGCAATGAGCAGTTCTTC. It is translated as CASSSLGTYGNEQFF. Drawing the rest from reference TRBV7-2 and TRBJ2-1, the complete variable domain is GAGVSQSPSNKVTEKGKDVELRCDPISGHTALYWYRQSLGQGLEFLIYFQGNSAPDKSGLPSDRFSAERTGGSVSTLTIQRTQQEDSAVYLCASSSLGTYGNEQFFGPGTRLTVL.